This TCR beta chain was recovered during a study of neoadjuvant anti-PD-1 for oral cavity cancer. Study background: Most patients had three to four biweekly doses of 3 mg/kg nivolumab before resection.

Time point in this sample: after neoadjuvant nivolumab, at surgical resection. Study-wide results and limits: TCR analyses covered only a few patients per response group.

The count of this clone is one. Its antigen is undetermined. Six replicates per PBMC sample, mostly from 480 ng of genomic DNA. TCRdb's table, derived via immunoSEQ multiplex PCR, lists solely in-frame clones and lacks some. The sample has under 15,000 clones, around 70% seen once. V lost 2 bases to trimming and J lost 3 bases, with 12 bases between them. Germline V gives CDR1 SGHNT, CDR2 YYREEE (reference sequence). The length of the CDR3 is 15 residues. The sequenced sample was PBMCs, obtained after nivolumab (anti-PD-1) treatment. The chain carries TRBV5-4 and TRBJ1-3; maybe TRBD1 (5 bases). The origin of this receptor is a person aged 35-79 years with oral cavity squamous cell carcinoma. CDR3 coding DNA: TGTGCCAGCAGCTTTAATGGTAGGGGTGGAAACACCATATATTTT. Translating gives CASSFNGRGGNTIYF.